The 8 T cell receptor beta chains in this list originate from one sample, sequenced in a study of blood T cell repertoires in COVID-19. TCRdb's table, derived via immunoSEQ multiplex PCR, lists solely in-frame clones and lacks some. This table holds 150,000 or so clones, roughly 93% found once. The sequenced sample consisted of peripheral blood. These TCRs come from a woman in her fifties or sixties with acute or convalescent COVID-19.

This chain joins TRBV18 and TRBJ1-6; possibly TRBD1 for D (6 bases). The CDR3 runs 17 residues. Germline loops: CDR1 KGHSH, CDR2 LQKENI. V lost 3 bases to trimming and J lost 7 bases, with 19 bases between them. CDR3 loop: CASSPSTGQKVNSPLHF. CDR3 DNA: TGTGCCAGCTCACCTTCTACAGGGCAAAAGGTGAATTCACCCCTCCACTTT.

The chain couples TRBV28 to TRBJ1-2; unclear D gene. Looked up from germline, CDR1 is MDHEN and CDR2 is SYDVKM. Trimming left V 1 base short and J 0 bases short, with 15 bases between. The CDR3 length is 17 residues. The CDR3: CASSLFLFREANYGYTF. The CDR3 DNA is TGTGCCAGCAGTTTATTTCTTTTTAGGGAGGCTAACTATGGCTACACCTTC.

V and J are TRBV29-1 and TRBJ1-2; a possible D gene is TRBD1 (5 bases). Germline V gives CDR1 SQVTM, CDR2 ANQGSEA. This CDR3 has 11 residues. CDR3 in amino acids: CTTLGHAGYTF. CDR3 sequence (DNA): TGCACCACCCTCGGACATGCTGGCTACACCTTC.

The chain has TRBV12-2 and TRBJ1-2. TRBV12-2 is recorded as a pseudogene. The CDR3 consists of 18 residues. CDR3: CASRLARLGGAFNYGYTF. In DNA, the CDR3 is TGTGCAAGTCGCTTAGCCCGGTTAGGGGGGGCCTTTAACTATGGCTACACCTTC.

The CDR3 DNA reads TGTGCCAGCAGTTTTCTCCCCTTGGTCGGGGAGGGGGAGCAGTACTTC. It is translated as CASSFLPLVGEGEQYF. This rearrangement joins TRBV6-5 to TRBJ2-7, with 7 bases that match TRBD2. The CDR3 covers 16 residues. V gave up 4 bases and J gave up 7 bases; unmatched junction bases: 16. CDR1 and CDR2 (germline): MNHEY, SVGAGI.

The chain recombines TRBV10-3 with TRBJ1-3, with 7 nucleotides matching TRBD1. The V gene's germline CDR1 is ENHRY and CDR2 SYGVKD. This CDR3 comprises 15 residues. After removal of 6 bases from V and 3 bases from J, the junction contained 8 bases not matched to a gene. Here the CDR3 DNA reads TGTGCCATCAGGCGGACAGGAGCTAGTGGAAACACCATATATTTT. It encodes CAIRRTGASGNTIYF.

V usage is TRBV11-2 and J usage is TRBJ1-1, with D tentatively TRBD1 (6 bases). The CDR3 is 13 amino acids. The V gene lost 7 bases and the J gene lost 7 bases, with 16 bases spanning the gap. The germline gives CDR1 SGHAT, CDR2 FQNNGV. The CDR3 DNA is TGTGCCAGCACCTACCCAGGACAGTTTGAAGCTTTCTTT. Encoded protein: CASTYPGQFEAFF.

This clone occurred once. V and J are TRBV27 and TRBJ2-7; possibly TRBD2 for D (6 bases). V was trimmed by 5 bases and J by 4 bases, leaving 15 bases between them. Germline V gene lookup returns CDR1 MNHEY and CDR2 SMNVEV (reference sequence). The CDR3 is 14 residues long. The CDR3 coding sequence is TGTGCCAGCAGTCCCGCCGGGACTGGGTACGAGCAGTACTTC. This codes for CASSPAGTGYEQYF.